These 15 T cell receptor beta chains were all obtained from the same sample, sequenced in a study of cytomegalovirus exposure and HLA in healthy donors. PCR employed 60 Vbeta and 13 Jbeta primers. Sequencing was performed with immunoSEQ multiplex PCR; in TCRdb, only in-frame clones are kept and a portion is missing. This table holds 150,000 to 250,000 clones, 65% to 90% found once. The sequenced sample was PBMCs. The receptor source for this set is a woman aged 50 to 60 in good health and CMV-seronegative.

This chain uses TRBV28 with TRBJ2-1; TRBD2 matches 12 bases. V lost 3 bases, J lost 9 bases, and 6 bases stayed unmatched. CDR3 length equals 15 residues. CDR1 and CDR2 from the germline V gene are MDHEN and SYDVKM. CDR3 protein: CASSFPTSGSGEQFF. The CDR3 DNA is TGTGCCAGCAGTTTCCCGACTAGCGGGAGTGGTGAGCAGTTCTTC.

The chain is built from TRBV7-9 and TRBJ2-3; 9 bases agree with TRBD1. This CDR3 spans 17 amino acids. Germline CDR1 SEHNR, CDR2 FQNEAQ (reference sequence). The V and J ends lost 5 bases and 5 bases, in that order; junction bases with no gene match: 14. In DNA, the CDR3 is TGTGCCAGCAGCCCCCCTGGACAGGGGCGAGAGAGAGATACGCAGTATTTT. The encoded protein is CASSPPGQGRERDTQYF.

The gene calls are TRBV4-1 and TRBJ2-2, with 16 bases fitting TRBD2. The CDR3 is 19 residues long. Germline CDR1 and CDR2: MGHRA and YSYEKL. Losses at the gene ends were 1 base for V and 3 bases for J; bases not matched to a gene: 5. As DNA, the CDR3 is TGCGCCAGCAGCCAAGTGGGACTAGCGGGAGGGCCGGACACCGGGGAGCTGTTTTTT. This gives the protein CASSQVGLAGGPDTGELFF.

The chain joins TRBV5-4 to TRBJ1-2; no definite D call. V was clipped by 4 bases and J by 3 bases, with 19 bases between them. Germline lookup yields CDR1 SGHNT and CDR2 YYREEE (reference sequence). This CDR3 has 16 amino acids. In DNA, the CDR3 is TGTGCCAGCAGCGGAGGGTGGGCGAAATTTGACTATGGCTACACCTTC. The encoded protein is CASSGGWAKFDYGYTF.

V usage is TRBV10-3 and J usage is TRBJ1-1; D perhaps matches TRBD1 (6 bases). This CDR3 contains 14 residues. CDR1 ENHRY and CDR2 SYGVKD come from the germline V gene. Between the trimmed V and J ends, which lost 0 bases and 9 bases, there was a span of 14 bases. The CDR3 DNA reads TGTGCCATCAGTGAGTCGAGTAGGACAGACAAAGCTTTCTTT. Translated, it gives CAISESSRTDKAFF.

The J gene is TRBJ1-2, the V gene TRBV2, with TRBD1 matching 10 bases. After removal of 7 bases from V and 4 bases from J, the junction contained 6 bases not matched to a gene. Germline V gene data show CDR1 as SNHLY and CDR2 as FYNNEI. The CDR3 spans 14 residues. The CDR3 spells CASNSGQGRYGYTF. The CDR3 nucleotides read TGTGCCAGCAACTCGGGACAGGGGCGCTATGGCTACACCTTC.

V and J are TRBV29-1 and TRBJ1-1; possibly TRBD1 for D (5 bases). Per the germline V gene, CDR1 is SQVTM and CDR2 is ANQGSEA. The CDR3 is 12 residues long. V was cut by 2 bases and J by 4 bases, with 8 bases left in between. CDR3 sequence reads: CSVERGTTEAFF. Written as DNA, the CDR3 is TGCAGCGTTGAAAGGGGTACCACTGAAGCTTTCTTT.

This clone appeared once. The chain carries TRBV7-8 and TRBJ2-1; 7 bases line up with TRBD2. This CDR3 has 18 amino acids. Germline-derived CDR1 and CDR2 are SGHVS and FQNEAQ. V shed 5 bases, J shed 4 bases, and the junction held 17 bases outside the gene matches. CDR3 sequence (DNA): TGTGCCAGCAGCCCTAGACTAAGCGGGTGGGGGGGATACAATGAGCAGTTCTTC. Translation: CASSPRLSGWGGYNEQFF.

This clone has just a few counts. CDR3 protein: CASSPRTGGDGEAFF. The CDR3 DNA reads TGTGCCAGCTCACCACGGACAGGGGGAGATGGAGAAGCTTTCTTT. The chain links TRBV18 to TRBJ1-1, with TRBD1 matching 10 bases. Germline values: CDR1 KGHSH, CDR2 LQKENI. The CDR3 has 15 amino acids. After removal of 1 base from V and 8 bases from J, the junction contained 7 bases not matched to a gene. The full variable domain, completed using reference TRBV18 and TRBJ1-1, is NAGVMQNPRHLVRRRGQEARLRCSPMKGHSHVYWYRQLPEEGLKFMVYLQKENIIDESGMPKERFSAEFPKEGPSILRIQQVVRGDSAAYFCASSPRTGGDGEAFFGQGTRLTVV.

The CDR3 DNA reads as TGTGCCAGCAGCACAATTGTAGCGGGAATTTACTACGAGCAGTACTTC. Protein sequence: CASSTIVAGIYYEQYF. The J gene is TRBJ2-7, the V gene TRBV21-1; TRBD2 is taken as the D call from the table, unchecked against the DNA. TRBV21-1 is a recognized pseudogene. The CDR3 runs to 16 residues.

The gene calls are TRBV2 and TRBJ2-1, with TRBD2 matching 16 bases. Germline lookup yields CDR1 SNHLY and CDR2 FYNNEI. V trimming: 4 bases; J trimming: 10 bases; junction bases outside the gene matches: 4. The CDR3 length is 15 residues. The CDR3 nucleotides read TGTGCCAGCAGTGGGCGGGGACTAGCGGGAGGGGAGCAGTTCTTC. The encoded protein is CASSGRGLAGGEQFF. Looking up the rest from reference TRBV2 and TRBJ2-1 gives the full variable domain: EPEVTQTPSHQVTQMGQEVILRCVPISNHLYFYWYRQILGQKVEFLVSFYNNEISEKSEIFDDQFSVERPDGSNFTLKIRSTKLEDSAMYFCASSGRGLAGGEQFFGPGTRLTVL.

The chain joins TRBV14 to TRBJ2-7; 8 nucleotides line up with TRBD2. The germline V gene has CDR1 SGHDN and CDR2 FVKESK. This CDR3 has 15 amino acids. V trimming: 1 base; J trimming: 4 bases; junction bases outside the gene matches: 6. CDR3 sequence reads: CASSQVQSGSYEQYF. The CDR3 bases are TGTGCCAGCAGCCAAGTTCAGAGCGGGAGTTACGAGCAGTACTTC.

The sample holds one count of this clone. The chain recombines TRBV28 with TRBJ1-2; D gene unclear. The length of the CDR3 is 15 residues. Germline-derived CDR1 and CDR2 are MDHEN and SYDVKM. V was cut by 3 bases and J by 4 bases, with 15 bases left in between. The CDR3 DNA follows: TGTGCCAGCAGTTTCCGCCTCAGTCGGGGCTATGGCTACACCTTC. Translating gives CASSFRLSRGYGYTF.

In its sample, this clone was seen once. The CDR3 region has the DNA TGTGCCAGCAGCTTGGTGGGGGGGGGCACTGAAGCTTTCTTT. Amino acid sequence: CASSLVGGGTEAFF. The V call is TRBV5-6, the J call TRBJ1-1; perhaps TRBD1 as D (5 bases). The CDR3 extends over 14 amino acids. V was trimmed by 0 bases and J by 4 bases, leaving 10 bases between them. Germline loops: CDR1 SGHDT, CDR2 YYEEEE.

This chain links TRBV5-1 with TRBJ2-2; 9 bases map to TRBD2. The CDR3 is 16 amino acids. Germline assignment: CDR1 SGHRS and CDR2 YFSETQ. V dropped 4 bases and J dropped 3; count of bases not matched to a gene: 7. CDR3 residues: CASSPGLARDTGELFF. The CDR3 coding sequence is TGCGCCAGCAGCCCTGGACTAGCGAGGGACACCGGGGAGCTGTTTTTT.